This T cell receptor (beta chain) was captured in a study of T cell repertoires in aging, cancer and after chemotherapy. Study summary: Clear clonal overlap appeared across healthy donor samples taken over several months to years.

Regarding this clonotype: Its antigen remains unidentified.

Whole-study results and caveats: Median generation probability rose over the chemotherapy interval in each cancer cohort, suggesting rebound thymic output. Untreated cancer patients had significantly lower blood TCR diversity than age-matched healthy donors. Loss of evenness, beyond lost richness, contributed to age-related TCR diversity decline in cancer patients.

A mixed TRB-A/B primer pool amplified rearranged TRB by multiplex touch-down PCR. One entry per CDR3 protein results from TCRdb running MiXCR on the multiplex PCR reads. The sample holds roughly 9,100 distinct CDR3 sequences, roughly a third seen once. Germline CDR1 and CDR2: MNHEY and SVGEGT. V was pared by 2 bases and J by 7 bases, with 15 bases of the junction left unmatched. The CDR3 extends over 18 amino acids. TCR beta rearrangements were amplified from peripheral blood genomic DNA. The specimen was blood. The genes are TRBV6-2 or TRBV6-3 and TRBJ1-5; 9 bases fit TRBD1. The source is a human donor in good health. The CDR3 sequence is CASSYVSGTGTARQPQHF. In DNA form, the CDR3 reads TGTGCCAGCAGTTACGTTTCCGGGACAGGGACCGCACGGCAGCCCCAGCATTTT.